The next 18 T cell receptor beta chains were all read from a single sample in a study of T cell responses to AZD1222 COVID-19 vaccine (dated by TCRdb to the early 2020s). Receptor amplification or capture employed the immunoSEQ multiplex PCR assay. Imported from immuneACCESS, the table was reduced by TCRdb to in-frame sequences with V and J called. These copies leave out some clones; in studies compared against another copy, an unresolved V gene accounts for under half, and the cause of the remainder is not known. This sample comprises 200,000 or so clones, almost 90% of them detected only once. Roughly 7.7% of the sample is in the top ten clones. Reading the label with the study, this specimen's time point is: baseline before first vaccination. Sequenced material: peripheral blood, taken on day 0 of AZD1222 vaccination. The receptor source for this set is an adult in good health.

The gene calls are TRBV27 and TRBJ1-2; 10 positions agree with TRBD1. After removal of 5 bases from V and 2 bases from J, the junction contained 8 bases not matched to a gene. The CDR3 length is 16 residues. The germline V gene encodes CDR1 MNHEY and CDR2 SMNVEV (reference sequence). CDR3 in amino acids: CASSTSRQGANYGYTF. CDR3 coding DNA: TGTGCCAGCAGTACCTCGAGACAGGGGGCAAACTATGGCTACACCTTC.

The chain combines TRBV27 with TRBJ2-1, with D possibly TRBD2 on 6 matching bases. The CDR3 spans 11 residues. Germline V lookup: CDR1 MNHEY, CDR2 SMNVEV (reference sequence). V dropped 10 bases and J dropped 9 bases, with 13 bases sitting between them. The CDR3, as DNA: TGTGCCACTACCCAAGCGGGTGAGCAGTTCTTC. Protein: CATTQAGEQFF.

This clone was observed a few times. The chain joins TRBV7-2 to TRBJ1-5; D is possibly TRBD1 (5 bases). Germline V gene lookup returns CDR1 SGHTA and CDR2 FQGNSA. The CDR3 sequence is 16 residues long. The V end was cut by 1 base, the J end by 0 bases, with 10 bases between. CDR3 in amino acids: CASSLVGGDSNQPQHF. The DNA for the CDR3 is TGTGCCAGCAGCTTAGTCGGGGGTGATAGCAATCAGCCCCAGCATTTT.

The chain has TRBV7-6 and TRBJ2-7; possible D gene TRBD2, 5 bases. V was shortened by 0 bases and J by 2 bases, with 14 bases between the two germline ends. The CDR3 has 16 residues. The V gene's germline CDR1 is SGHVS and CDR2 FNYEAQ. Written as DNA, the CDR3 is TGTGCCAGCAGCTTAGCGCGGGTAGGGTCAACCTACGAGCAGTACTTC. It specifies CASSLARVGSTYEQYF.

The genes are TRBV27 and TRBJ2-3; 13 nucleotides line up with TRBD2. The CDR3 consists of 16 residues. The V gene end was trimmed by 5 bases and the J gene end by 4 bases; junction bases not matched to a gene: 6. Germline CDR1 MNHEY, CDR2 SMNVEV (reference sequence). The CDR3 DNA follows: TGTGCCAGCAGTCAGACTAGCGGGGGGATTTCAGATACGCAGTATTTT. This gives the protein CASSQTSGGISDTQYF.

The CDR3 region is CASSDPIGSGTF. In DNA, the CDR3 is TGTGCCAGCAGTGACCCTATTGGAAGTGGCACCTTC. V usage is TRBV2 and J usage is TRBJ1-2; D gene unclear. V lost 3 bases and J 13 bases, leaving 15 bases between the germline ends. The V gene's germline CDR1 is SNHLY and CDR2 FYNNEI. The CDR3 loop spans 12 amino acids.

CDR3 residues: CASRSRQGRNTEAFF. The DNA for the CDR3 is TGTGCCAGTAGATCCAGACAGGGGAGGAACACTGAAGCTTTCTTT. The chain is built from TRBV19 and TRBJ1-1, with 8 bases aligning to TRBD1. Germline-derived CDR1 and CDR2 are LNHDA and SQIVND (reference sequence). Trimming at V came to 6 bases and at J to 1 base, leaving 7 bases not matched to a gene. CDR3 length: 15 amino acids.

V usage is TRBV4-1 and J usage is TRBJ2-3, with D perhaps given as TRBD1 or TRBD2 (6 bases each). Trimming took 5 bases from V and 6 from J, leaving 12 bases between them. The V gene's germline CDR1 is MGHRA and CDR2 YSYEKL. This CDR3 region has 13 residues. The CDR3 sequence: CASSGGPGDTQYF. CDR3 nucleotides: TGCGCCAGCAGCGGGGGGCCCGGTGATACGCAGTATTTT.

The chain carries TRBV29-1 and TRBJ2-2, with D perhaps TRBD1 (6 bases). Trimming removed 4 bases at V and 2 bases at J, with 17 bases between. Germline-derived CDR1 and CDR2 are SQVTM and ANQGSEA. This CDR3 region has 16 residues. The CDR3 DNA reads TGCAGCGTTGTACCTGGTGGGACACCAAACACCGGGGAGCTGTTTTTT. This gives the protein CSVVPGGTPNTGELFF.

V usage is TRBV30 and J usage is TRBJ1-2; D is ambiguous. V was trimmed by 3 bases and J by 0 bases, leaving 14 bases between them. In germline, CDR1 is GTSNPN, CDR2 SVGIG (reference sequence). The CDR3 is made up of 15 amino acids. The DNA of the CDR3 is TGTGCCTGGAGCCCATTAGGCCCTTCTAACTATGGCTACACCTTC. This codes for CAWSPLGPSNYGYTF.

V gene TRBV7-3 combines with J gene TRBJ2-3; tentative D call: TRBD1 (5 bases). The CDR3 covers 12 residues. V gave up 4 bases and J gave up 5 bases, with 7 bases separating them. Per the germline V gene, CDR1 is SGHTA and CDR2 is FQGTGA. CDR3 residues: CASSWGGDTQYF. DNA for the CDR3: TGTGCCAGCAGCTGGGGCGGAGATACGCAGTATTTT.

The chain couples TRBV28 to TRBJ1-2, with 7 bases fitting TRBD1. V dropped 5 bases and J dropped 1; count of bases not matched to a gene: 10. The CDR3 is 16 residues long. CDR1 and CDR2 (germline): MDHEN, SYDVKM. CDR3 DNA sequence: TGTGCCAGCAGTGAATCCCGGGACAGAATTAACTATGGCTACACCTTC. Encoded protein: CASSESRDRINYGYTF.

The chain is built from TRBV5-6 and TRBJ2-2; maybe TRBD1 (6 bases). Per the germline V gene, CDR1 is SGHDT and CDR2 is YYEEEE. The CDR3 is 15 amino acids. With 1 base removed from V and 0 bases from J, the gap between germline ends came to 7 bases. CDR3 DNA sequence: TGTGCCAGCAGCTTGCAGGGGACGAACACCGGGGAGCTGTTTTTT. Amino acid sequence: CASSLQGTNTGELFF.

The rearrangement joins TRBV18 to TRBJ1-1; D is perhaps TRBD1 (6 bases). V gave up 6 bases and J gave up 1 base, with 12 bases separating them. The CDR3 length is 14 residues. Per the germline V gene, CDR1 is KGHSH and CDR2 is LQKENI. The CDR3 is CASSPSGANTEAFF. In nucleotides, the CDR3 is TGTGCCAGCTCGCCATCAGGGGCGAACACTGAAGCTTTCTTT.

This chain joins TRBV12-3 or TRBV12-4 and TRBJ1-2; D gene ambiguous. The CDR3 runs 13 residues. Trimming left V 10 bases short and J 4 bases short, with 16 bases between. The CDR3 DNA follows: TGTGCCATCGAGGGCCCGACATCCTATGGCTACACCTTC. Its translation: CAIEGPTSYGYTF.

The chain recombines TRBV27 with TRBJ2-7, with 8 bases identical to TRBD1. Looked up from germline, CDR1 is MNHEY and CDR2 is SMNVEV (reference sequence). The CDR3 has 19 amino acids. Germline trimming cut 3 bases from V and 7 bases from J; bases unmatched to any gene: 23. Written as DNA, the CDR3 is TGTGCCAGCAGTTTCCGAGCCTCCAACCAGGGGGCCCAGGTACGTGAGCAGTACTTC. It translates to CASSFRASNQGAQVREQYF.

The V gene is TRBV30, the J gene TRBJ1-2; D is ambiguous. Germline V gene lookup returns CDR1 GTSNPN and CDR2 SVGIG (reference sequence). V was pared by 2 bases and J by 7 bases, with 17 bases between. This CDR3 is built from 14 residues. The CDR3 here is CAWSFGTVLSGYTF. As DNA, the CDR3 is TGTGCCTGGAGTTTCGGTACAGTTCTAAGTGGCTACACCTTC.

V usage is TRBV6-5 and J usage is TRBJ1-3; no definite D call. The ends were cut back, 0 bases at V and 2 bases at J, with 2 bases in the middle. CDR1 is MNHEY and CDR2 is SVGAGI in the germline V gene. This CDR3 comprises 13 residues. The CDR3 sequence is CASSYSTGNTIYF. The CDR3 nucleotides are TGTGCCAGCAGTTACTCGACTGGAAACACCATATATTTT.